One sample yielded the 9 T cell receptor beta chains listed below, sequenced in a study of regulatory T cells in long-lasting Graves disease. The time point was: newly diagnosed GD, antithyroid drugs for less than 3 months. PBMC-extracted RNA yielded the TCR library. Researchers made TCR beta libraries by using iRepertoire HTBI primers and running Arm-PCR on CDR3 regions. MiXCR was run by TCRdb on the multiplex PCR reads, yielding one entry per CDR3 protein. The sample lists roughly 420,000 distinct CDR3 sequences, 11% to 15% occurring once. In addition, the sample was reused for a study of T cells in Graves' hyperthyroidism and ophthalmopathy.

The sequencing here drew on peripheral blood mononuclear cells (PBMCs), taken at new diagnosis, from a patient treated with antithyroid drugs. Every receptor here comes from a woman aged 45-59 years with Graves disease.

A few counts support this clonotype. J is TRBJ2-2 and V is TRBV5-1; the match to TRBD2 covers 11 bases. This CDR3 contains 18 residues. Per germline, CDR1 SGHRS and CDR2 YFSETQ. Unmatched junction bases numbered 11, after V lost 5 bases and J lost 2 bases. In nucleotides, the CDR3 is TGCGCCAGCAGTCACGGGAGACTAGCGGGGCCTAACACCGGGGAGCTGTTTTTT. Translation gives CASSHGRLAGPNTGELFF.

This clonotype appeared many times. The V gene is TRBV2, the J gene TRBJ1-4; possible D gene TRBD1, 5 bases. The CDR3 contains 14 residues. Germline CDR1 and CDR2: SNHLY and FYNNEI. Trimming removed 4 bases at V and 4 bases at J, with 10 bases between. As DNA, the CDR3 is TGTGCCAGCAGTGTTGACAGCAGTAATGAAAAACTGTTTTTT. Translated: CASSVDSSNEKLFF.

A few counts support this clonotype. The chain links TRBV4-2 to TRBJ1-3; D is possibly TRBD1 (5 bases). The CDR3 sequence is 16 residues long. From germline, CDR1 is LGHNA and CDR2 YNFKEQ. V lost 5 bases and J lost 0, with 14 bases in between. The CDR3 region has the DNA TGTGCCAGCAGCAAGGCAGGGTACGGCTCTGGAAACACCATATATTTT. Translated: CASSKAGYGSGNTIYF.

The table lists this clonotype with a few counts. CDR3 loop: CASGGGDRQDTQYF. In DNA, the CDR3 is TGTGCCAGTGGGGGAGGTGATAGACAAGATACGCAGTATTTT. V and J are TRBV9 and TRBJ2-3; TRBD2 might be the D (6 bases). Trimming stripped 8 bases from V and 5 bases from J, with 18 bases between. This CDR3 is built from 14 residues. Germline-derived CDR1 and CDR2 are SGDLS and YYNGEE.

CDR3 in amino acids: CASSRGPSVSGNTIYF. CDR3 nucleotides: TGCGCCAGCAGCCGGGGGCCGTCAGTCTCTGGAAACACCATATATTTT. The chain employs TRBV5-1 and TRBJ1-3; a weak D match, TRBD1 (6 bases). The V end lost 4 bases, the J end lost 0 bases, and 14 bases lay between the germline ends. This CDR3 contains 16 residues. Germline V gene lookup returns CDR1 SGHRS and CDR2 YFSETQ. The variable domain in full, completed from reference TRBV5-1 and TRBJ1-3, reads KAGVTQTPRYLIKTRGQQVTLSCSPISGHRSVSWYQQTPGQGLQFLFEYFSETQRNKGNFPGRFSGRQFSNSRSEMNVSTLELGDSALYLCASSRGPSVSGNTIYFGEGSWLTVV.

This clonotype was counted only a few times. The rearrangement links TRBV6-2 or TRBV6-3 to TRBJ1-5, with D possibly TRBD1 on 6 matching bases. V was trimmed by 2 bases and J by 4 bases, leaving 24 bases between them. The V gene's germline CDR1 is MNHEY and CDR2 SVGEGT. This CDR3 region has 19 residues. The CDR3 bases are TGTGCCAGCAGTTACGTTGGGGGGGGGCGCGAGGGGGTGAATCAGCCCCAGCATTTT. It codes for CASSYVGGGREGVNQPQHF.

This clonotype has ten or more counts. The genes are TRBV12-3 or TRBV12-4 and TRBJ1-1; D might be TRBD1 (5 bases). The length of the CDR3 is 13 residues. V was cut by 6 bases and J by 7 bases, with 15 bases left in between. CDR3 residues: CASSPTSGGEAFF. The CDR3 nucleotides read TGTGCCAGCAGCCCAACCTCGGGGGGTGAAGCTTTCTTT.

This rearrangement joins TRBV6-2 or TRBV6-3 to TRBJ2-1, with 7 nucleotides matching TRBD2. The trim removed 5 bases at V and 0 bases at J, leaving 4 bases unmatched. Per germline, CDR1 MNHEY and CDR2 SVGEGT. This CDR3 spans 15 amino acids. The DNA of the CDR3 is TGTGCCAGCAGTGATATAGCGGGCTCCTACAATGAGCAGTTCTTC. Amino acid sequence: CASSDIAGSYNEQFF.

This clonotype was recorded a few times. This chain uses TRBV19 with TRBJ1-1; D is perhaps TRBD1 (6 bases). V lost 5 bases and J lost 7, with 20 bases in between. The CDR3 runs to 15 residues. Per germline, CDR1 LNHDA and CDR2 SQIVND (reference sequence). This CDR3 is CASSSQQGGRGEAFF. The CDR3 nucleotides are TGTGCCAGTAGTTCCCAACAGGGAGGTAGAGGTGAAGCTTTCTTT.